The 3 T cell receptor beta chains presented below share a single source sample, sequenced in a study of cytomegalovirus exposure and HLA in healthy donors (dated by TCRdb to about 2017). The library was prepared using the immunoSEQ multiplex PCR assay. For the multiplex PCR, a mixture combining 60 forward primers for TCR Vbeta segments and 13 reverse primers for TCR Jbeta segments was used. This is the immuneACCESS table as TCRdb keeps it, with only in-frame sequences that have V and J called. A part of the clones is gone; compared with another copy, unresolved V genes explain less than half, and the rest is unexplained. The sample yields approximately 180,000 clones; around 86% were counted once. The biggest ten clones account for approximately 1.9% of the sample. The sample consisted of PBMCs. These receptors all stem from a woman between 18 and 30 years old in good health and CMV-seronegative.

The rearrangement links TRBV6-6 to TRBJ1-1; D uncertain. V lost 2 bases and J lost 0, with 10 bases in between. This CDR3 has 15 residues. Germline V CDR1 and CDR2: MNHNY, SVGAGI (reference sequence). The chain's CDR3 is CASSYSVPMNTEAFF. The CDR3 region has the DNA TGTGCCAGCAGTTACAGCGTTCCCATGAACACTGAAGCTTTCTTT.

The chain combines TRBV4-1 with TRBJ1-1; no definite D call. V shed 7 bases and J shed 4 bases, with 19 bases lying between them. CDR1 MGHRA and CDR2 YSYEKL come from the germline V gene. This CDR3 is built from 15 residues. DNA for the CDR3: TGCGCCAGCACCCCCCGCCCTCCTGGAGGCACTGAAGCTTTCTTT. Protein product: CASTPRPPGGTEAFF.

This clone was seen once. The same CDR3 arises from other DNA sequences in this sample as well. The J gene is TRBJ2-1, the V gene TRBV19; 7 bases line up with TRBD1. This CDR3 contains 13 residues. Trimming took 6 bases from V and 4 from J; bases not matched to a gene: 3. Germline V lookup: CDR1 LNHDA, CDR2 SQIVND (reference sequence). CDR3 region: CASRPGQYNEQFF. CDR3 DNA sequence: TGTGCCAGTAGGCCGGGACAGTACAATGAGCAGTTCTTC.